This T cell receptor (beta chain) was found in a study of T cell changes during pregnancy in multiple sclerosis. TCRdb's table, derived via immunoSEQ multiplex PCR, lists solely in-frame clones and lacks some. The sample has some 110,000 clones, 75% to 95% seen once; the top ten hold 1.6%. A note on this clone: Other nucleotide sequences in the sample specify the same CDR3.

The V gene's germline CDR1 is SNHLY and CDR2 FYNNEI. With 3 bases removed from V and 5 bases from J, the gap between germline ends came to 11 bases. This CDR3 has 14 residues. The source is a female donor with multiple sclerosis, enrolled in a pregnancy study. The chain carries TRBV2 and TRBJ2-1; D is unresolved. The specimen was peripheral blood, collected before pregnancy. CDR3 sequence: CASSERSADNEQFF. The CDR3 bases are TGTGCCAGCAGTGAGCGGAGCGCAGACAATGAGCAGTTCTTC.